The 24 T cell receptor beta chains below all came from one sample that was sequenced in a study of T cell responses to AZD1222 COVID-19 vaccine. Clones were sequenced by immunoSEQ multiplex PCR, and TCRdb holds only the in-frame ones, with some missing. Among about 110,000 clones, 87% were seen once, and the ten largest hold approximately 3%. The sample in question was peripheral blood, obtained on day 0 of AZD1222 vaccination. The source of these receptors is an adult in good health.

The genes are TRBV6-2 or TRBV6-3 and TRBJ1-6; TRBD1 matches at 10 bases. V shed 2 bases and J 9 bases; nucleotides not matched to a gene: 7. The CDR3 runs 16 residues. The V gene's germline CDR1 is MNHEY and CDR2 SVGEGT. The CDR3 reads CASSYAGTGDSSPLHF. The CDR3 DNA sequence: TGTGCCAGCAGTTACGCTGGGACAGGGGATAGTTCACCCCTCCACTTT.

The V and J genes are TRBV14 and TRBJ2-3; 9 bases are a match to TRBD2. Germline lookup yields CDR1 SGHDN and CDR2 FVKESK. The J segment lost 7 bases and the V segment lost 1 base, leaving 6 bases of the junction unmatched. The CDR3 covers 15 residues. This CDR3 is CASSQGTSVPHTQYF. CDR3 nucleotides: TGTGCCAGCAGCCAAGGGACTAGCGTACCTCATACGCAGTATTTT.

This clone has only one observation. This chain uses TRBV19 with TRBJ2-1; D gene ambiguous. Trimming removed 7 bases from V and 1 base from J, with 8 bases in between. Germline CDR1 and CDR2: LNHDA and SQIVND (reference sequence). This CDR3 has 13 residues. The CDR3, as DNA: TGTGCCAGTACCCCCCCTTCCTACAATGAGCAGTTCTTC. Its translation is CASTPPSYNEQFF.

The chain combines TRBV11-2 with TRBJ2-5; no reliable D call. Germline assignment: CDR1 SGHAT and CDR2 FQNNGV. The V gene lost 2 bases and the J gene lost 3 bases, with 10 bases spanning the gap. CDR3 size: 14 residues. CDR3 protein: CASSLSSRKETQYF. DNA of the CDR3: TGTGCCAGCAGCTTAAGTAGCAGGAAAGAGACCCAGTACTTC.

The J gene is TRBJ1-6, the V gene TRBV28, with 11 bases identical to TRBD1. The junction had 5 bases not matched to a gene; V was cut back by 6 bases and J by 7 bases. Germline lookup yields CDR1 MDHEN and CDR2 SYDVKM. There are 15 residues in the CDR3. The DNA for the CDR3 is TGTGCCAGCAGAGGACAGGGGGCGCGCAATTCACCCCTCCACTTT. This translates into CASRGQGARNSPLHF.

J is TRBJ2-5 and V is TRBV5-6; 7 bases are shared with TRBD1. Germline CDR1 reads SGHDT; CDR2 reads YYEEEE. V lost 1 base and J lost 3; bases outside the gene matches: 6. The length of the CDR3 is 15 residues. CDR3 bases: TGTGCCAGCAGCTTGTTTAGTCAGGGGGAAGAGACCCAGTACTTC. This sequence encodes CASSLFSQGEETQYF.

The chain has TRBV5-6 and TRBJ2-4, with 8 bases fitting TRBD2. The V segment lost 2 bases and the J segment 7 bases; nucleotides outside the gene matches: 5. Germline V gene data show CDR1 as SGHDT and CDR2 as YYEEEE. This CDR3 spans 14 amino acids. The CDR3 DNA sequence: TGTGCCAGCAGCTTAAGCCTAGCGGGTAACATTCAGTACTTC. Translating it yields CASSLSLAGNIQYF.

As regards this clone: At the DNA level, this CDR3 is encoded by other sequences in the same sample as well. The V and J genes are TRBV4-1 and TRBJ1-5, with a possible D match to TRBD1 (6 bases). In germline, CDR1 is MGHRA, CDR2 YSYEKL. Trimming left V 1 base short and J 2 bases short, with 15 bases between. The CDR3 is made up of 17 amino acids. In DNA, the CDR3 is TGCGCCAGCAGCCAAGGCCCACAGGGAGGAGGCAATCAGCCCCAGCATTTT. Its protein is CASSQGPQGGGNQPQHF.

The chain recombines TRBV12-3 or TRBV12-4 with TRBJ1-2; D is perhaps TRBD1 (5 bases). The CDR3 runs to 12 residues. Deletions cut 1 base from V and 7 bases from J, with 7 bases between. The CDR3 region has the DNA TGTGCCAGCAGTTTAGGGGGGGGTGGCTACACCTTC. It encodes CASSLGGGGYTF.

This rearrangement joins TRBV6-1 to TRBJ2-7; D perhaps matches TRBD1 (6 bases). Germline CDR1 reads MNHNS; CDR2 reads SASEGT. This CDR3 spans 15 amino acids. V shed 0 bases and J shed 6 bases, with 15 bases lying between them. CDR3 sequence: CASSEALINRVEQYF. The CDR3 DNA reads TGTGCCAGCAGTGAAGCTCTCATCAACAGGGTCGAGCAGTACTTC.

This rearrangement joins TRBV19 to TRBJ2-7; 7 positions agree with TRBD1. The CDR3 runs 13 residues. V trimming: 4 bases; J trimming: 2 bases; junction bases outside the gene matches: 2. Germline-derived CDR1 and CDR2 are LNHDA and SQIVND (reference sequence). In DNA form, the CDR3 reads TGTGCCAGTAGTAAACAGGGGCCCTACGAGCAGTACTTC. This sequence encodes CASSKQGPYEQYF.

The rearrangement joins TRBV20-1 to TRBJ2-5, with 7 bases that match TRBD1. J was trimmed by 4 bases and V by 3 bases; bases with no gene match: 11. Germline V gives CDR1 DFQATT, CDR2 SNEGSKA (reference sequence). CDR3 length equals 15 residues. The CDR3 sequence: CSASGALTGTETQYF. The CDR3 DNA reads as TGCAGTGCTAGTGGGGCCCTGACAGGGACAGAGACCCAGTACTTC.

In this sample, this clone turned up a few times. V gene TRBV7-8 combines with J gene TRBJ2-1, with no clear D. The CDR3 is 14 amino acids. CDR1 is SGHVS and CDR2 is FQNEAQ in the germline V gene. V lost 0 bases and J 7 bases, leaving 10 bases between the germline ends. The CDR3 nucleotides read TGTGCCAGCAGCTTAGCGGGCCACCCGAATGAGCAGTTCTTC. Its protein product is CASSLAGHPNEQFF.

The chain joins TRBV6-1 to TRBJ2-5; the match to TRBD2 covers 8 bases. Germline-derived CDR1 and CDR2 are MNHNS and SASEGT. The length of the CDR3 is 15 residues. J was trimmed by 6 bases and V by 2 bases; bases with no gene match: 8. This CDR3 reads CASSEPGGAVKTQYF. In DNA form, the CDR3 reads TGTGCCAGCAGTGAACCGGGGGGGGCCGTAAAGACCCAGTACTTC.

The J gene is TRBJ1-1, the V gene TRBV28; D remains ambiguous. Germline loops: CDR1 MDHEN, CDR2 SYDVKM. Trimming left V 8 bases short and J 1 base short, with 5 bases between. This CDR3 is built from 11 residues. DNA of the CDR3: TGTGCCAGCTATTGGAACACTGAAGCTTTCTTT. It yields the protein CASYWNTEAFF.

This CDR3 reads CASSPLGAGGNQPQHF. CDR3 nucleotide sequence: TGTGCCAGCTCACCTCTGGGGGCAGGTGGCAATCAGCCCCAGCATTTT. This sequence joins TRBV18 and TRBJ1-5; D possibly corresponds to TRBD1 (6 bases). From germline, CDR1 is KGHSH and CDR2 LQKENI. CDR3 size: 16 residues. V was pared by 3 bases and J by 2 bases, with 14 bases between. The full variable domain, completed using reference TRBV18 and TRBJ1-5, is NAGVMQNPRHLVRRRGQEARLRCSPMKGHSHVYWYRQLPEEGLKFMVYLQKENIIDESGMPKERFSAEFPKEGPSILRIQQVVRGDSAAYFCASSPLGAGGNQPQHFGDGTRLSIL.

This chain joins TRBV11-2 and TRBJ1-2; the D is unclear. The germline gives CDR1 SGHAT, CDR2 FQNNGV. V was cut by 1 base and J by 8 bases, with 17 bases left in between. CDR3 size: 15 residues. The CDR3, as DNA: TGTGCCAGCAGCTTAGGCCGGGCCCACGCGGGGGGCTACACCTTC. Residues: CASSLGRAHAGGYTF.

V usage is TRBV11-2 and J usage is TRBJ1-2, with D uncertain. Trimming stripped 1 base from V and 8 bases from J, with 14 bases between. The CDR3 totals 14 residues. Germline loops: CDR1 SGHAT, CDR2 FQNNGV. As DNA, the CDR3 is TGTGCCAGCAGCTTAGGTTACAGATCCGTAGGCTACACCTTC. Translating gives CASSLGYRSVGYTF. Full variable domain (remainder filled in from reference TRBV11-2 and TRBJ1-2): EAGVAQSPRYKIIEKRQSVAFWCNPISGHATLYWYQQILGQGPKLLIQFQNNGVVDDSQLPKDRFSAERLKGVDSTLKIQPAKLEDSAVYLCASSLGYRSVGYTFGSGTRLTVV.

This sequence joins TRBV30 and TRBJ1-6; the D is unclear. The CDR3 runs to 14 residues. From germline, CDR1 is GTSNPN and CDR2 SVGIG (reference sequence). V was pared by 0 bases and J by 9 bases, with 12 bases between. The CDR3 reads CAWSVWQVGSPLHF. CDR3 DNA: TGTGCCTGGAGTGTTTGGCAGGTCGGTTCACCCCTCCACTTT.

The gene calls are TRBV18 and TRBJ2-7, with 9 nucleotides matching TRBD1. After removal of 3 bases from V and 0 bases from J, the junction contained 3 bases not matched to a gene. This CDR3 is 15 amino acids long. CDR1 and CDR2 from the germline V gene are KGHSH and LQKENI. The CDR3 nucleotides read TGTGCCAGCTCACCCGGGACAGGGTCCTCCTACGAGCAGTACTTC. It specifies CASSPGTGSSYEQYF.

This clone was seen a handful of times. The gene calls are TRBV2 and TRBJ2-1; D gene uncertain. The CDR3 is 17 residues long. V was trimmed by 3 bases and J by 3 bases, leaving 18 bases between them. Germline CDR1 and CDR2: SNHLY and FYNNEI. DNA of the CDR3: TGTGCCAGCAGTGATGTCGCTCAGGAGTTGGGCTACAATGAGCAGTTCTTC. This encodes CASSDVAQELGYNEQFF.

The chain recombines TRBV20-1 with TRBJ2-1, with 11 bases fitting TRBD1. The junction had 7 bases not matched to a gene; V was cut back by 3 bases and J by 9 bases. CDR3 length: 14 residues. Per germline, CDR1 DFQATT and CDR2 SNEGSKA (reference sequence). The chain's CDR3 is CSASPRTGGGEQFF. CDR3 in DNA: TGCAGTGCTAGTCCGCGGACAGGGGGCGGTGAGCAGTTCTTC.

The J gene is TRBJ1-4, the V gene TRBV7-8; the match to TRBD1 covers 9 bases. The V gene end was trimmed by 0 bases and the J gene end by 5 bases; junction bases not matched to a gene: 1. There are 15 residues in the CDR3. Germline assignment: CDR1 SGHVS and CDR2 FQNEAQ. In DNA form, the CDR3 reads TGTGCCAGCAGCTTAGCGGGACAGGGCAATGAAAAACTGTTTTTT. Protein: CASSLAGQGNEKLFF.

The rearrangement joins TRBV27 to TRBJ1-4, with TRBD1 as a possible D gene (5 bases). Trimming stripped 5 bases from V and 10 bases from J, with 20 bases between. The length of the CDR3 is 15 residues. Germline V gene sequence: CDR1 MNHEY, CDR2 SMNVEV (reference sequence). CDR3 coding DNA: TGTGCCAGCAGTCCTTACGTTGGCAGGGAAGGAAAACTGTTTTTT. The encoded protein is CASSPYVGREGKLFF. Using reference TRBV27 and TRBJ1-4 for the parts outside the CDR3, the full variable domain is EAQVTQNPRYLITVTGKKLTVTCSQNMNHEYMSWYRQDPGLGLRQIYYSMNVEVTDKGDVPEGYKVSRKEKRNFPLILESPSPNQTSLYFCASSPYVGREGKLFFGSGTQLSVL.